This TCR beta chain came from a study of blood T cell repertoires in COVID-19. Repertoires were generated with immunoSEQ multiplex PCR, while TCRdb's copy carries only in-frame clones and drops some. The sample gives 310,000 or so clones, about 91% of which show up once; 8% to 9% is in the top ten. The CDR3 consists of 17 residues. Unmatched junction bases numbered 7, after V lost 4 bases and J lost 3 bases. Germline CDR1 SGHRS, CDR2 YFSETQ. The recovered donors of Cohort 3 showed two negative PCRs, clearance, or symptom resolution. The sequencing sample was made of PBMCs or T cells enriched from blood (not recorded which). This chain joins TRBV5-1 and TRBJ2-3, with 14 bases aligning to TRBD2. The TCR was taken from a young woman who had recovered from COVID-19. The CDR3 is CASSPPGTSGGTDTQYF. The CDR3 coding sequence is TGCGCCAGCAGCCCACCCGGGACTAGCGGGGGAACAGATACGCAGTATTTT. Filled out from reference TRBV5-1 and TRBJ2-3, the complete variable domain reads KAGVTQTPRYLIKTRGQQVTLSCSPISGHRSVSWYQQTPGQGLQFLFEYFSETQRNKGNFPGRFSGRQFSNSRSEMNVSTLELGDSALYLCASSPPGTSGGTDTQYFGPGTRLTVL.